The 10 T cell receptor beta chains below were found in one sample sequenced in a study of cytomegalovirus exposure and HLA in healthy donors. PCR primers comprised 60 Vbeta and 13 Jbeta primers. Measured with immunoSEQ multiplex PCR; TCRdb has only the in-frame clones, and not every one. Among 140,000 or so clones listed, around 85% were seen once. The sequencing sample was made of PBMCs. The receptors originated from a female donor in good health and CMV-seronegative.

The rearrangement joins TRBV6-5 to TRBJ2-3; D is unclear. Trimming removed 0 bases at V and 2 bases at J, with 9 bases between. The germline V gene encodes CDR1 MNHEY and CDR2 SVGAGI. The CDR3 runs 15 residues. The CDR3 reads CASSYSIQNTDTQYF. DNA of the CDR3: TGTGCCAGCAGTTACTCGATACAGAACACAGATACGCAGTATTTT.

This clone was seen a single time. The genes are TRBV28 and TRBJ2-7, with D perhaps matching TRBD2 (7 bases). Germline V gene lookup returns CDR1 MDHEN and CDR2 SYDVKM. This CDR3 is built from 16 residues. Trimming pared 2 bases from V and 4 bases from J, leaving 18 bases between. The CDR3 region has the DNA TGTGCCAGCAGTTTAGGGGGGGCGCGGTTAAAGTACGAGCAGTACTTC. This sequence encodes CASSLGGARLKYEQYF. Drawing the rest from reference TRBV28 and TRBJ2-7, the complete variable domain is DVKVTQSSRYLVKRTGEKVFLECVQDMDHENMFWYRQDPGLGLRLIYFSYDVKMKEKGDIPEGYSVSREKKERFSLILESASTNQTSMYLCASSLGGARLKYEQYFGPGTRLTVT.

The CDR3 region is CASAPGGAGAFF. The CDR3 nucleotides are TGTGCCAGTGCCCCCGGCGGGGCTGGGGCTTTCTTT. The V call is TRBV19, the J call TRBJ1-1, with D tentatively TRBD1 (5 bases). The CDR3 loop spans 12 amino acids. Germline loops: CDR1 LNHDA, CDR2 SQIVND (reference sequence). V shed 8 bases and J shed 11 bases, with 18 bases lying between them.

The V gene is TRBV27, the J gene TRBJ2-7; D may be TRBD1 (6 bases). Trimming cost V 3 bases and J 6 bases, with 15 bases left between them. CDR3 size: 14 residues. Germline assignment: CDR1 MNHEY and CDR2 SMNVEV (reference sequence). Here the CDR3 DNA reads TGTGCCAGCAGTTTTGGGGGCGCAGTGGGCGAGCAGTACTTC. This encodes CASSFGGAVGEQYF.

In DNA, the CDR3 is TGTGCCAGTAGTGCCGGGTCCGGGACTAGCGGGATATCGCAGACCCAGTACTTC. Amino acid sequence: CASSAGSGTSGISQTQYF. The chain carries TRBV19 and TRBJ2-5, with 13 bases identical to TRBD2. The V gene's germline CDR1 is LNHDA and CDR2 SQIVND (reference sequence). With 5 bases clipped from V and 6 bases from J, the junction kept 15 bases outside the gene matches. The CDR3 extends over 18 amino acids. Filled out from reference TRBV19 and TRBJ2-5, the complete variable domain reads DGGITQSPKYLFRKEGQNVTLSCEQNLNHDAMYWYRQDPGQGLRLIYYSQIVNDFQKGDIAEGYSVSREKKESFPLTVTSAQKNPTAFYLCASSAGSGTSGISQTQYFGPGTRLLVL.

This sequence joins TRBV18 and TRBJ2-5; a possible D gene is TRBD1 (5 bases). The CDR3 has 13 amino acids. In germline, CDR1 is KGHSH, CDR2 LQKENI. The germline V and J ends were trimmed by 2 bases and 8 bases, with 12 bases remaining between them. The CDR3 protein is CASSPGTGGTQYF. The CDR3, as DNA: TGTGCCAGCTCACCAGGAACAGGCGGAACCCAGTACTTC.

The rearrangement joins TRBV6-5 to TRBJ2-2; no reliable D call. CDR3 length: 12 amino acids. Trimming stripped 6 bases from V and 5 bases from J, with 7 bases between. Germline-derived CDR1 and CDR2 are MNHEY and SVGAGI. The CDR3 here is CASSRLTGELFF. DNA for the CDR3: TGTGCCAGCAGCAGACTTACCGGGGAGCTGTTTTTT.

The chain couples TRBV7-9 to TRBJ2-3; 7 bases match TRBD2. Per germline, CDR1 SEHNR and CDR2 FQNEAQ (reference sequence). There are 14 residues in the CDR3. The junction had 4 bases not matched to a gene; V was cut back by 3 bases and J by 4 bases. CDR3 loop: CASSFMAGADTQYF. In nucleotides, the CDR3 is TGTGCCAGCAGCTTTATGGCGGGGGCAGATACGCAGTATTTT.

The chain links TRBV9 to TRBJ1-5; 11 bases line up with TRBD1. This CDR3 spans 15 amino acids. The V segment lost 3 bases and the J segment 3 bases; nucleotides outside the gene matches: 2. The germline gives CDR1 SGDLS, CDR2 YYNGEE. CDR3 in DNA: TGTGCCAGCAGCGGGGGACAGGGGGTCAATCAGCCCCAGCATTTT. Translating it yields CASSGGQGVNQPQHF. Using reference TRBV9 and TRBJ1-5 for the parts outside the CDR3, the full variable domain is DSGVTQTPKHLITATGQRVTLRCSPRSGDLSVYWYQQSLDQGLQFLIQYYNGEERAKGNILERFSAQQFPDLHSELNLSSLELGDSALYFCASSGGQGVNQPQHFGDGTRLSIL.

The chain recombines TRBV6-1 with TRBJ2-5, with 12 bases aligning to TRBD2. The CDR3 runs 15 residues. Germline V gives CDR1 MNHNS, CDR2 SASEGT. V gave up 2 bases and J gave up 4 bases; unmatched junction bases: 2. Written as DNA, the CDR3 is TGTGCCAGCAGTGAACCGGGACTAGCGGGAGAGACCCAGTACTTC. It specifies CASSEPGLAGETQYF.